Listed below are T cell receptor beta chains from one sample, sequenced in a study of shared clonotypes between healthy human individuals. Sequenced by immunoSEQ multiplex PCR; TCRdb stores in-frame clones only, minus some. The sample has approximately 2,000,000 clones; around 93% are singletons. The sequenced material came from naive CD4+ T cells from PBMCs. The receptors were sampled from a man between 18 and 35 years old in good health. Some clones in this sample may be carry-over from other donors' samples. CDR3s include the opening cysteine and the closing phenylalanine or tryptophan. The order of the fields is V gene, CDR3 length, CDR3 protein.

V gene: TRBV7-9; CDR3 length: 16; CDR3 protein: CASSLDPGSANYGYTF
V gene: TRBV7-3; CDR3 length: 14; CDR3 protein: CASSSGGRWGAQYF
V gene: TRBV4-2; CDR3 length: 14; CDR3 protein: CASSQEVLSYEQYF
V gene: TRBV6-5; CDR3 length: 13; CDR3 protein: CASPRTLNEKLFF
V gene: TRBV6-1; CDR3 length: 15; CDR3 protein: CASSFRGRTNEKLFF
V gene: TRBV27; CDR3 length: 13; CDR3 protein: CASSLSNGNTIYF
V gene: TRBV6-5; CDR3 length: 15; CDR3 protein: CASSYSGRGPYGYTF
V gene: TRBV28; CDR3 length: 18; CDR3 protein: CASNSRDSQAKYQETQYF
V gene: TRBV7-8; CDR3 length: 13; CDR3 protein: CASSARQFEKLFF
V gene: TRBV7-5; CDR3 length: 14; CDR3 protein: CARRPPQNQETQYF
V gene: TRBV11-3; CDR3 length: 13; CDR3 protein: CASSGQNSYEQYF
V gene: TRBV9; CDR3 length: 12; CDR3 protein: CAGDRVVDEQYF
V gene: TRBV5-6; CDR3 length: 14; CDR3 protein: CASSLYNSIYGYTF
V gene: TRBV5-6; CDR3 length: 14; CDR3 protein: CASSLGQERTEAFF
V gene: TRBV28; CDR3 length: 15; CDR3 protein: CASSLPSGLSYGYTF
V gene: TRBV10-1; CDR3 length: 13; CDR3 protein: CASSDGGGGTQYF
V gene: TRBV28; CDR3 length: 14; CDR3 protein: CASSLQASSYEQYF
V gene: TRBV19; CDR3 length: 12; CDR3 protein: CASRACPYEQYF
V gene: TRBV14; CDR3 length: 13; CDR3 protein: CASSQELNTEAFF
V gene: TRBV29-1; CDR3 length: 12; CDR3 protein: CSGTGVNTEAFF
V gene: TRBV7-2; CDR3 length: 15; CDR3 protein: CASRQGLSEGNEQFF
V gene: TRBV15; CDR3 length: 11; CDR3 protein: CATSRGIGWDF
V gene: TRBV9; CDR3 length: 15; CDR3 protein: CASSVAGEVTGELFF
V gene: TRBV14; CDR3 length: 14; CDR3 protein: CASRPSGGIYEQYF
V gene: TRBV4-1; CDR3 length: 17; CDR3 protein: CASSQDGLASGANVLTF
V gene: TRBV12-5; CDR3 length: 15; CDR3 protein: CASAKTGVGNTEAFF
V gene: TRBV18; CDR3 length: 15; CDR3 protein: CASSPSRTPNNEQFF
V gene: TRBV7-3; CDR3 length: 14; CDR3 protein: CASSLRSDTGELFF
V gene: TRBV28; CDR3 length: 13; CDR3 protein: CASSLASTGELFF
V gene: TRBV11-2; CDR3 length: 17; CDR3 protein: CASRPGRRSMSNQPQHF